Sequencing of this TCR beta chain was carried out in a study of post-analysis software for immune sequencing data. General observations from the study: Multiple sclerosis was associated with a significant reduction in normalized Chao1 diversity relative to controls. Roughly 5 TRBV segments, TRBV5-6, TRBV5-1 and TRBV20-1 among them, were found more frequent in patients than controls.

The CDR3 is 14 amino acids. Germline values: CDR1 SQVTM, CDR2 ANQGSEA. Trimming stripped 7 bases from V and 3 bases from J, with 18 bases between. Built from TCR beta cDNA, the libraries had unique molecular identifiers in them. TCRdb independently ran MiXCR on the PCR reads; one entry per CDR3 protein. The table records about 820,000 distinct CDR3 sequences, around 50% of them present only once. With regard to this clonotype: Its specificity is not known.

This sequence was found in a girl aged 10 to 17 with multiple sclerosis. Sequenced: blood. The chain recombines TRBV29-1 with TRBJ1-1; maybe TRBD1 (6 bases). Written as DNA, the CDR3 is TGCAGCGGGGACACAGGGAGGACGGACACTGAAGCTTTCTTT. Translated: CSGDTGRTDTEAFF.